This T cell receptor (beta chain) appears in the sequencing data of a study of T cells in Graves' hyperthyroidism and ophthalmopathy. The investigators amplified TCR beta CDR3 regions from RNA transcripts. HTBI primers were the set used in a first-round RT-PCR of the TCR CDR3. TCRdb reprocessed the multiplex PCR reads via MiXCR and lists one record per CDR3 protein. This sample has about 350,000 distinct CDR3 sequences, with about a sixth found just once. Points on this clonotype: Its specificity is not known.

Findings and caveats of the study: The model made its ophthalmopathy prediction, and onset followed a median roughly 6.5 months later. Most expanded thyroid clonotypes above 0.001 also appeared in blood. A model of 13 V-J pairs discriminated ophthalmopathy from stable hyperthyroidism.

The CDR3 runs 17 residues. V gave up 2 bases and J gave up 10 bases, with 26 bases separating them. Germline CDR1 SGHAT, CDR2 FQNNGV. The TCR originated in a woman between 40 and 50 years old with Graves' ophthalmopathy. The chain joins TRBV11-2 to TRBJ2-5, with D possibly called TRBD1 or TRBD2 (5 bases each). Sequencing was carried out using blood. CDR3 sequence reads: CASSLLPRGQGLRGQYF. The CDR3 DNA sequence: TGTGCCAGCAGCTTACTCCCCCGTGGCCAGGGATTGAGGGGCCAGTACTTC.